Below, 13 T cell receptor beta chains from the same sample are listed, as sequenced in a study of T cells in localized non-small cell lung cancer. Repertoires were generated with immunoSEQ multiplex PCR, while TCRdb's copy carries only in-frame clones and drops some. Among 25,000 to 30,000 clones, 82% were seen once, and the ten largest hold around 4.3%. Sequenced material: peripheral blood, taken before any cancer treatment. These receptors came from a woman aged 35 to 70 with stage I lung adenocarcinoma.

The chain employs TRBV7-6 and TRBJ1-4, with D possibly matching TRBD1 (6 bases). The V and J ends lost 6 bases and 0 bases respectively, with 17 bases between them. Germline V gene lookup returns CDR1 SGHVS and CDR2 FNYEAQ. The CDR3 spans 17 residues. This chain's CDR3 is CASRRPGQTSTNEKLFF. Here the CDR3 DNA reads TGTGCCAGCAGAAGACCAGGACAGACGTCAACTAATGAAAAACTGTTTTTT.

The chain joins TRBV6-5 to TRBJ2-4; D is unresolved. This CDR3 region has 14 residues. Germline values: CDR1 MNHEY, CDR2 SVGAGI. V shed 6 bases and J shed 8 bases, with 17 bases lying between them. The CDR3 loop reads CASRPGRRSDIQYF. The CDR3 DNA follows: TGTGCCAGCAGACCCGGACGGCGGTCTGACATTCAGTACTTC.

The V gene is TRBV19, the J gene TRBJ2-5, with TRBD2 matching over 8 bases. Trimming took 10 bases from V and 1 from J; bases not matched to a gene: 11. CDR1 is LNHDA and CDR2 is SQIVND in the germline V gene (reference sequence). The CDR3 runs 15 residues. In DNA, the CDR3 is TGTGCCACCTCCGACGGGGGGGCCGGCCAAGAGACCCAGTACTTC. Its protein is CATSDGGAGQETQYF.

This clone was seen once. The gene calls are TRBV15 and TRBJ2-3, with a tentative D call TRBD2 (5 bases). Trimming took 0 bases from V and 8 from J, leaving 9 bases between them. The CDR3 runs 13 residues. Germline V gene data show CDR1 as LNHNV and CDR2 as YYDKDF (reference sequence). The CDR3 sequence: CATSRDLEATQYF. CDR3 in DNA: TGTGCCACCAGCAGAGATCTGGAGGCTACGCAGTATTTT.

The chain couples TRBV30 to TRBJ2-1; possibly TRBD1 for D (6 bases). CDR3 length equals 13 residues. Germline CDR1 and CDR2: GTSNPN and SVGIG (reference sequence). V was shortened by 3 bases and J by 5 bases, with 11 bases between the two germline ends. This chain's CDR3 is CAWREDRNNEQFF. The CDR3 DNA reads TGTGCCTGGAGGGAGGACAGAAACAATGAGCAGTTCTTC.

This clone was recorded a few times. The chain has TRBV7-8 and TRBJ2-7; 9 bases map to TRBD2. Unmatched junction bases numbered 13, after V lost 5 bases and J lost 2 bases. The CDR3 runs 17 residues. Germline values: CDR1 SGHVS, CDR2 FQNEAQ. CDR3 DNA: TGTGCCAGCAGCCACGGGACGCTGCGGGGGGGGACCTACGAGCAGTACTTC. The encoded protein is CASSHGTLRGGTYEQYF.

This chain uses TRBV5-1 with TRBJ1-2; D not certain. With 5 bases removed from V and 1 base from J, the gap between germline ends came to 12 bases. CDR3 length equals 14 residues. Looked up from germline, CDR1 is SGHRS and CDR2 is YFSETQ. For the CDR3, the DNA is TGCGCCAGCAGTCAGCGAAACAGTAACTATGGCTACACCTTC. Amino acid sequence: CASSQRNSNYGYTF.

DNA for the CDR3: TGTGCCAGCTCACCAGCAGTATCTTTCCGCAATGAGCAGTTCTTC. Its translation: CASSPAVSFRNEQFF. The chain combines TRBV18 with TRBJ2-1, with D unresolved. From germline, CDR1 is KGHSH and CDR2 LQKENI. Trimming left V 2 bases short and J 6 bases short, with 14 bases between. The CDR3 is 15 amino acids.

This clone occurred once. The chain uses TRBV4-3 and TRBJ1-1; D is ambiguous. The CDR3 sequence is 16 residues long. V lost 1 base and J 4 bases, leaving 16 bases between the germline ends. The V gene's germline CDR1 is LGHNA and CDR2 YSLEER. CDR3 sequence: CASSQGPPGRGTEAFF. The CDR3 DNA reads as TGCGCCAGCAGCCAAGGCCCCCCCGGGCGGGGCACTGAAGCTTTCTTT.

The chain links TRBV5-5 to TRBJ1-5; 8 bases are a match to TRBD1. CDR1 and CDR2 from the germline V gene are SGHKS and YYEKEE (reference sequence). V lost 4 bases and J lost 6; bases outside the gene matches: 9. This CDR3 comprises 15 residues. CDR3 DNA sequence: TGTGCCAGCAGCCCCAAGGACAGGGCTGGTCAGCCCCAGCATTTT. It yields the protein CASSPKDRAGQPQHF.

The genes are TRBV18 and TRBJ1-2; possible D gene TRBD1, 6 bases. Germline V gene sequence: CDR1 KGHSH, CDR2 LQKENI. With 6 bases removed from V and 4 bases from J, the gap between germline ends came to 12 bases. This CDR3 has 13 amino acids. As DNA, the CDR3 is TGTGCCAGCTCTGGGGACAACCTCTATGGCTACACCTTC. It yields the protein CASSGDNLYGYTF.

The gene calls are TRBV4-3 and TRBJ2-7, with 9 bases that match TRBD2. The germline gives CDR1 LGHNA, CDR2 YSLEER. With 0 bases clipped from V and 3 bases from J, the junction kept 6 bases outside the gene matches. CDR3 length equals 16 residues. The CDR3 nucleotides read TGCGCCAGCAGCCAAGATCGGTATAGCGGGGGCTACGAGCAGTACTTC. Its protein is CASSQDRYSGGYEQYF.

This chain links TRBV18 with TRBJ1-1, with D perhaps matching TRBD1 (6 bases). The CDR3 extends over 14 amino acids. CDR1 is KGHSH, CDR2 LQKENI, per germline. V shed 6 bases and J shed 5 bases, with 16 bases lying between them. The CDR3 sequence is CASSVQGGGTEAFF. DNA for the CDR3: TGTGCCAGCTCGGTTCAAGGGGGGGGAACTGAAGCTTTCTTT.